This T cell receptor beta chain was identified in a study of T cell changes during pregnancy in multiple sclerosis (dated by TCRdb to the late 2010s). For the wider study: The study looked at changes in the T cell repertoire across pregnancy in women with multiple sclerosis.

The method was the immunoSEQ multiplex PCR assay. Not all clones reach the TCRdb copy of this immuneACCESS table, which keeps in-frame sequences only. Checked studies attribute under half of the gap to unresolved V genes and leave the rest unexplained. Counted in this sample were some 40,000 clones; almost 95% of them appeared once. The ten largest make up approximately 1.3% of the sample. V ends up 5 bases short and J 4 bases short, with an unmatched junction base count of 7. The CDR3 spans 16 residues, from the cysteine through the phenylalanine. Only CDR3 DNA remains: 48 bases, in frame from the first base. Sequences SGHTA (CDR1) and FQGTGA (CDR2) are obtained from the germline V gene. Turning to this clone: Its antigen specificity is not known. The input lacks base qualities; no much larger clone sits a single base away.

Sequenced: peripheral blood. The rearrangement combines TRBV7-3 with TRBJ2-1; 11 middle bases align to TRBD2. This sequence was found in a female donor with multiple sclerosis, enrolled in a pregnancy study. The CDR3 protein is CASSATLAGAYNEQFF. DNA sequence: TGTGCCAGCAGCGCGACACTAGCGGGAGCGTACAATGAGCAGTTCTTC.